This TCR beta chain was captured by sequencing in a study of tumor and adjacent non-tumor tissue in lung cancer. Background on the study: Stage I to III disease affected 9 to 10 men and 5 women aged roughly 31 to 76. Each sample yielded 3.5 million to 5 million productive TCRbeta reads on average.

Concerning this clonotype: Its antigen is unknown. The junction differs from germline at one of its ends, possibly a read error.

General study findings and limits: Tumor tissue had significantly higher TCR diversity than normal lung. Tumor repertoires had a smaller top 100 clone share than normal lung.

This sample's RNA came from whole unsorted tissue. A modified ARM-PCR protocol with three rounds of nested PCR amplified TCRbeta. TCRdb re-derived calls from the multiplex PCR reads in MiXCR, one entry per CDR3 protein. The sample yields 78,000 or so distinct CDR3 sequences, 80% seen once. The sample taken for sequencing was lung tumor tissue. The TCR originated in a woman aged 50 to 60 with non-small cell lung cancer.

This CDR3 is CAGSDWQEYETQYF. CDR3 DNA sequence: TGTGCCGGCAGTGATTGGCAGGAGTACGAGACCCAGTACTTC. The chain uses TRBV6-1 and TRBJ2-5; the D is unclear. Germline values: CDR1 MNHNS, CDR2 SASEGT. The CDR3 is 14 residues long.